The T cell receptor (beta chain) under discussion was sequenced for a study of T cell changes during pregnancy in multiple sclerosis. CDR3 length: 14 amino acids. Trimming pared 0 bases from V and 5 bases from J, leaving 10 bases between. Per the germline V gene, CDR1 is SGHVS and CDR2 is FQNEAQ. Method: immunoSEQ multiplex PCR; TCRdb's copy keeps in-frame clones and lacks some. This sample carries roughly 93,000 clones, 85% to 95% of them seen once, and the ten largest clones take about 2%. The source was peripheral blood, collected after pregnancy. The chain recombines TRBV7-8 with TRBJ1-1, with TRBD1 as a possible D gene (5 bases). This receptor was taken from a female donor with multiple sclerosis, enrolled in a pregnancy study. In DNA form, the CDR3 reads TGTGCCAGCAGCTTAGCAGGGGAGGGAACTGAAGCTTTCTTT. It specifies CASSLAGEGTEAFF.